The clone carrying this TCR beta chain was counted many times. Its antigen is as yet unknown. This sample is drawn from a study of glioma-infiltrating T cells. Whole-study findings and limits: Very few CDR3 sequences were shared between tissue and blood. Tissue-blood divergence was below expectation in non-neoplastic patients, above in gliomas.

Amplification of TCR alpha and beta CDR3 regions from RNA used iRepertoire nested multiplex PCR. TCRdb reprocessed the multiplex PCR reads with MiXCR, giving one entry per CDR3 protein. Here the sample spans roughly 100,000 distinct CDR3 sequences, roughly 30% being singletons. The V end lost 2 bases, the J end lost 4 bases, and 2 bases lay between the germline ends. The CDR3 sequence is 11 residues long. This clonotype was obtained from a human donor with low-grade glioma or glioblastoma, undergoing nonglioma brain surgery, or in good health (not recorded which). The chain has TRBV12-3 or TRBV12-4 and TRBJ1-2; no definite D call. Material: glioma tissue, nonneoplastic brain tissue, or PBMCs (not recorded which). In DNA form, the CDR3 reads TGTGCCAGCAGTTTAATCTATGGCTACACCTTC. It encodes CASSLIYGYTF.